One sample yielded the 6 T cell receptor beta chains listed below, sequenced in a study of graft-versus-host responses after intestinal transplantation. Using immunoSEQ multiplex PCR, the repertoire was profiled, and TCRdb retains in-frame clones only, with some absent. The sample lists about 100,000 clones; more than 75% were seen once. These TCRs' antigens remain unknown. Sequencing was performed on unstimulated CD4+ T cells sorted from spleen or lymph node cells, taken before intestinal transplant. All receptors come from a human donor who received an intestinal transplant.

This rearrangement joins TRBV11-1 to TRBJ1-1; D not certain. Germline loops: CDR1 SGHAT, CDR2 FQDESV (reference sequence). CDR3 length: 13 residues. V was clipped by 0 bases and J by 1 base, with 3 bases between them. The CDR3 bases are TGTGCCAGCAGCTTAGCCCGGAACACTGAAGCTTTCTTT. Amino acids: CASSLARNTEAFF.

The chain uses TRBV18 and TRBJ2-5; 7 nucleotides align to TRBD1. The CDR3 contains 13 residues. Losses at the gene ends were 3 bases for V and 3 bases for J; bases not matched to a gene: 1. Germline loops: CDR1 KGHSH, CDR2 LQKENI. CDR3 bases: TGTGCCAGCTCACCCGGGACAGAAGAGACCCAGTACTTC. The encoded protein is CASSPGTEETQYF.

The genes are TRBV5-6 and TRBJ1-2; D is undetermined. This CDR3 contains 15 residues. Germline lookup yields CDR1 SGHDT and CDR2 YYEEEE. The ends were cut back, 0 bases at V and 2 bases at J, with 11 bases in the middle. The CDR3 loop reads CASSLVGQENYGYTF. CDR3 nucleotide sequence: TGTGCCAGCAGCTTGGTAGGCCAGGAAAACTATGGCTACACCTTC.

The V and J genes are TRBV10-1 and TRBJ1-5; no reliable D call. Germline V gene data show CDR1 as WNHNN and CDR2 as SYGVQD (reference sequence). V was trimmed by 2 bases and J by 5 bases, leaving 7 bases between them. The CDR3 is 13 amino acids. The chain's CDR3 is CASSERPDQPQHF. The DNA for the CDR3 is TGCGCCAGCAGTGAGAGACCTGATCAGCCCCAGCATTTT.

The chain has TRBV7-2 and TRBJ2-3; 12 nucleotides align to TRBD2. J gave up 8 bases and V 2 bases, and 11 bases lay outside the gene matches. The CDR3 is made up of 17 amino acids. Germline V CDR1 and CDR2: SGHTA, FQGNSA. CDR3 region: CASSLLRTSGTKGTQYF. The CDR3 nucleotides read TGTGCCAGCAGCTTATTGCGGACTAGCGGGACGAAGGGTACGCAGTATTTT.

This sequence joins TRBV6-1 and TRBJ2-7; TRBD1 or TRBD2 may be the D gene (5 bases each). In germline, CDR1 is MNHNS, CDR2 SASEGT. The V end was cut by 8 bases, the J end by 2 bases, with 16 bases between. CDR3 size: 14 residues. CDR3 sequence reads: CASGTGQVTYEQYF. The CDR3 DNA reads TGTGCCAGCGGGACCGGGCAAGTAACCTACGAGCAGTACTTC.